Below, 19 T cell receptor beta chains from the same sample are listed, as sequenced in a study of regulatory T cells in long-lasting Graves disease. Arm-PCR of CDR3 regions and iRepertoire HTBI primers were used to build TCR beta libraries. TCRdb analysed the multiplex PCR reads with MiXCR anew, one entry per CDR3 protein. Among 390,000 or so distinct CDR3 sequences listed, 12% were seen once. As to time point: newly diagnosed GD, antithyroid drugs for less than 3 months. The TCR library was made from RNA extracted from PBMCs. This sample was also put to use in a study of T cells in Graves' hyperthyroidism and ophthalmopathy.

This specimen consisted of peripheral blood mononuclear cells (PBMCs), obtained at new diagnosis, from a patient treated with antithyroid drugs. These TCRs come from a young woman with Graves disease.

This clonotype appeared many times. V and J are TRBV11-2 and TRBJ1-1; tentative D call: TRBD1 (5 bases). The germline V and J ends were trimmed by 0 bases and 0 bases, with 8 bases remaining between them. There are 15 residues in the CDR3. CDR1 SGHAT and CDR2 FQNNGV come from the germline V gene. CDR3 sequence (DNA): TGTGCCAGCAGCTTAGAAAGGGGAATGAACACTGAAGCTTTCTTT. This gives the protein CASSLERGMNTEAFF.

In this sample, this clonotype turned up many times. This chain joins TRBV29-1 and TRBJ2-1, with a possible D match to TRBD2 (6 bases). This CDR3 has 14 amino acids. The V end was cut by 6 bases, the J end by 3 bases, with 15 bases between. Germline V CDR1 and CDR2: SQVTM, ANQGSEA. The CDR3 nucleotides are TGCAGCGTGAAGTCCGGGACTTACTACAATGAGCAGTTCTTC. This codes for CSVKSGTYYNEQFF.

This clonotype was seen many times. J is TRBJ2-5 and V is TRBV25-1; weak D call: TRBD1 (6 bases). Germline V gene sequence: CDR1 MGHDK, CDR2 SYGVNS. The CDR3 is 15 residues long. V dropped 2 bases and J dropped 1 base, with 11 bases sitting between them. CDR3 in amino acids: CASSENQGIQETQYF. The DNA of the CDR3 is TGTGCCAGCAGTGAAAATCAGGGGATCCAAGAGACCCAGTACTTC.

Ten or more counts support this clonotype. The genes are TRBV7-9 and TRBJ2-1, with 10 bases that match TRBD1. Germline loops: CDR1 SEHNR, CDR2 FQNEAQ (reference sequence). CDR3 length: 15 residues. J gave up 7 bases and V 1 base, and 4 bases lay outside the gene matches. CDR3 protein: CASSLVGTGANEQFF. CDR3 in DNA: TGTGCCAGCAGCTTAGTGGGGACAGGGGCAAATGAGCAGTTCTTC.

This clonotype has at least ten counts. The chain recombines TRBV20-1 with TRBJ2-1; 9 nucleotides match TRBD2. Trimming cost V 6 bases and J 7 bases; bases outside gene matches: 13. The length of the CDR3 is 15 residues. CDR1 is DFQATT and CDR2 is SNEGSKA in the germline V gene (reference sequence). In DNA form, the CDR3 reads TGCAGTGCCCATGTGGGGGCGGGAGGGCTGAATGAGCAGTTCTTC. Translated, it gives CSAHVGAGGLNEQFF.

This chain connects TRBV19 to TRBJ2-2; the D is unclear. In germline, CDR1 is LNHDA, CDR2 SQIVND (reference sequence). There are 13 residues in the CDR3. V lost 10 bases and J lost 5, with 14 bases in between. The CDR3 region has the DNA TGTGCCACCCTATCGTGGGGTACCGGGGAGCTGTTTTTT. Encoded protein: CATLSWGTGELFF.

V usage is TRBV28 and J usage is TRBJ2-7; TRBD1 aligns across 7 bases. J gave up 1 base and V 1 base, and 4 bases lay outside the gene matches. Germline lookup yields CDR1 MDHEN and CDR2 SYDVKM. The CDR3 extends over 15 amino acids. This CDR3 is CASSLSPQGSYEQYF. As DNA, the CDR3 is TGTGCCAGCAGTTTATCGCCACAGGGGTCCTACGAGCAGTACTTC.

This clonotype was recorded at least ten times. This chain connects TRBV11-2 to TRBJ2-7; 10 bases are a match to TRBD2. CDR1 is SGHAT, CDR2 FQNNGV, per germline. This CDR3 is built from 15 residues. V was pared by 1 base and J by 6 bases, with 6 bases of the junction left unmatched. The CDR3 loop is CASSLAPSGRGEQYF. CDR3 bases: TGTGCCAGCAGCTTAGCTCCTAGCGGGAGAGGCGAGCAGTACTTC.

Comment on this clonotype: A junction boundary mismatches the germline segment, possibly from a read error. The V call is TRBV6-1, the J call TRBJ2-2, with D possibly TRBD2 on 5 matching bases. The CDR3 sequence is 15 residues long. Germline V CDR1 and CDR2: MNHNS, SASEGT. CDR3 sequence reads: CASSPRRLNTGELLF. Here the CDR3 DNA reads TGTGCCAGCAGCCCCCGCAGGCTGAACACCGGGGAGCTGCTTTTT.

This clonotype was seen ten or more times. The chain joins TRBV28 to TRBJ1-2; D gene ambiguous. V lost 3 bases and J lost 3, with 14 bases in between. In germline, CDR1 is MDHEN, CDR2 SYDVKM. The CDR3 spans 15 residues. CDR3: CASSFIPTAYYGYTF. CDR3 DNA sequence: TGTGCCAGCAGTTTCATCCCTACAGCTTACTATGGCTACACCTTC.

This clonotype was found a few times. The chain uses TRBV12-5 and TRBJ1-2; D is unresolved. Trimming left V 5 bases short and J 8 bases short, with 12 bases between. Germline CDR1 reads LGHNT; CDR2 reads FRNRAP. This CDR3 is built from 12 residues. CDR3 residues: CASGPSLRGYTF. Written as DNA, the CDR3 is TGTGCTAGTGGTCCCTCTTTGCGGGGCTACACCTTC.

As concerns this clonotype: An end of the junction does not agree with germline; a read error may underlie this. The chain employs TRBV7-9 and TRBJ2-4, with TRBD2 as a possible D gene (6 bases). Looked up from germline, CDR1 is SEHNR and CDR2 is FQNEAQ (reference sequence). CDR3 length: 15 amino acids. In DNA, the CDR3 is TGTGCCTGCAGCTCGGGGAGGCTAGCCAAAAACATTCAGTACTTC. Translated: CACSSGRLAKNIQYF.

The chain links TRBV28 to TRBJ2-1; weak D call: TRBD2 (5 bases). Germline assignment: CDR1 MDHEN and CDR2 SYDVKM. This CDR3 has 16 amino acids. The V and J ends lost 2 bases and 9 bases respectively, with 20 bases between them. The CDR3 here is CASSLGVTIGKGEQFF. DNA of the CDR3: TGTGCCAGCAGTTTAGGGGTGACTATCGGGAAAGGTGAGCAGTTCTTC.

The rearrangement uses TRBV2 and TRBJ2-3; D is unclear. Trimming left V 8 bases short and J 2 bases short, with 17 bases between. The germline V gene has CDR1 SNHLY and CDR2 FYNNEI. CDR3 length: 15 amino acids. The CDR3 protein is CASALRWIYTDTQYF. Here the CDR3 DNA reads TGTGCCAGCGCCCTAAGGTGGATCTACACAGATACGCAGTATTTT.

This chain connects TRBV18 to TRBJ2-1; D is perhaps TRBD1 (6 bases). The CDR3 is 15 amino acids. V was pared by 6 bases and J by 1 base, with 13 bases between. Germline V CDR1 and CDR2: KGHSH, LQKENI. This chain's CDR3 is CASSPETGSYNEQFF. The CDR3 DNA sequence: TGTGCCAGCTCTCCGGAAACAGGGTCCTACAATGAGCAGTTCTTC.

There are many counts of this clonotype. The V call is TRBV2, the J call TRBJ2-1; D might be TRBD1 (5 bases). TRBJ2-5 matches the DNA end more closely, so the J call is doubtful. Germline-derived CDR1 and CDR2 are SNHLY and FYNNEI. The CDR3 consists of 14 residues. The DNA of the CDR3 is TGTGCCAGCCTTAGGGGTGCCCACGAAGAGACCCAGTACTTC. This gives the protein CASLRGAHEETQYF.

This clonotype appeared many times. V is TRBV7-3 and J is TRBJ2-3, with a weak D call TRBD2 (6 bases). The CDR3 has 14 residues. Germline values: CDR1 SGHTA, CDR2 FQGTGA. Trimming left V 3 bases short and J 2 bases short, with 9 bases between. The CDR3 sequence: CASSFLALTDTQYF. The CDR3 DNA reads TGTGCCAGCAGCTTCCTAGCGCTCACAGATACGCAGTATTTT.

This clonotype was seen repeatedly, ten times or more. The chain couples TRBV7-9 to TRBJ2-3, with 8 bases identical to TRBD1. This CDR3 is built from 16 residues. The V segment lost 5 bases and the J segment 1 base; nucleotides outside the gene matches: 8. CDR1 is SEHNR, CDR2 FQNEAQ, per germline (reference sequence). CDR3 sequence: CASSPDRGDGTDTQYF. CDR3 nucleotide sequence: TGTGCCAGCAGCCCAGACAGGGGTGATGGCACAGATACGCAGTATTTT.

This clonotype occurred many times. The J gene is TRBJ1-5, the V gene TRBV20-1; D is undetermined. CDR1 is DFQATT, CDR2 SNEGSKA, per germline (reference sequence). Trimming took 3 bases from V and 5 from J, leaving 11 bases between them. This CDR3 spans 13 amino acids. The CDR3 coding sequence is TGCAGTGCTAGCGGGCACCAAGATCAGCCCCAGCATTTT. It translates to CSASGHQDQPQHF.